What follows are 16 T cell receptor beta chains derived from one specimen sequenced in a study of beta chain features in type 1 diabetes. Investigators reverse transcribed all isolated RNA, so they sequenced expressed TCRB transcripts. Using immunoSEQ multiplex PCR, the repertoire was profiled, and TCRdb retains in-frame clones only, with some absent. The profile covers approximately 400,000 clones, with about 15% appearing a single time and approximately 0.02% taken by the ten largest. Input material: naive CD4+ T cells from blood. The receptor set was obtained from a woman aged 18-29 years in good health.

Only a few counts were recorded for this clone. The chain joins TRBV6-5 to TRBJ2-7; D remains unclear. Germline-derived CDR1 and CDR2 are MNHEY and SVGAGI. The CDR3 has 11 residues. V was pared by 6 bases and J by 1 base, with 4 bases between. CDR3: CASRRSYEQYF. The CDR3 coding sequence is TGTGCCAGCAGGCGATCCTACGAGCAGTACTTC.

The gene calls are TRBV6-1 and TRBJ2-3; perhaps TRBD1 as D (5 bases). This CDR3 has 14 residues. Germline-derived CDR1 and CDR2 are MNHNS and SASEGT. Trimming left V 6 bases short and J 1 base short, with 11 bases between. This CDR3 reads CASRQGFGTDTQYF. The CDR3 DNA is TGTGCCAGCAGGCAGGGATTCGGCACAGATACGCAGTATTTT.

This clone was detected a few times. The rearrangement joins TRBV5-4 to TRBJ2-6; D might be TRBD2 (6 bases). The CDR3 is made up of 17 amino acids. Trimming removed 4 bases at V and 7 bases at J, with 21 bases between. The germline V gene has CDR1 SGHNT and CDR2 YYREEE (reference sequence). CDR3 amino acids: CASSGRLGDIGANVLTF. CDR3 DNA sequence: TGTGCCAGCAGCGGGAGGCTCGGGGATATAGGAGCCAACGTCCTGACTTTC.

The chain recombines TRBV6-4 with TRBJ2-3; 8 bases line up with TRBD1. The V and J ends lost 2 bases and 3 bases, in that order; junction bases with no gene match: 1. The germline V gene encodes CDR1 MRHNA and CDR2 SNTAGT. This CDR3 region has 14 residues. The CDR3 DNA reads TGTGCCAGCAGTGACCGGACAGGGACAGATACGCAGTATTTT. As protein: CASSDRTGTDTQYF.

The rearrangement joins TRBV7-2 to TRBJ2-5, with 7 bases that match TRBD2. The CDR3 is 14 amino acids. Germline V gene sequence: CDR1 SGHTA, CDR2 FQGNSA. Unmatched junction bases numbered 11, after V lost 6 bases and J lost 7 bases. The CDR3 nucleotides read TGTGCCAGCAGACATGGCGGGAGCCAGAGGACCCAGTACTTC. Its protein product is CASRHGGSQRTQYF.

This chain uses TRBV7-9 with TRBJ1-1; TRBD1 matches 7 bases. Germline CDR1 reads SEHNR; CDR2 reads FQNEAQ (reference sequence). The CDR3 has 14 residues. Trimming at V came to 4 bases and at J to 5 bases, leaving 7 bases not matched to a gene. CDR3 residues: CASSSGTVNTEAFF. In DNA form, the CDR3 reads TGTGCCAGCAGCTCTGGGACAGTTAATACTGAAGCTTTCTTT.

This clone was seen a few times. The V and J genes are TRBV29-1 and TRBJ2-1, with 8 bases lining up with TRBD2. Trimming cost V 5 bases and J 4 bases; bases outside gene matches: 4. The CDR3 covers 13 residues. Germline lookup yields CDR1 SQVTM and CDR2 ANQGSEA. In nucleotides, the CDR3 is TGCAGCGTTCGGTCGGGAGGGTACAATGAGCAGTTCTTC. Its translation is CSVRSGGYNEQFF.

This clone was observed a handful of times. V is TRBV30 and J is TRBJ2-3, with D hard to call. V gave up 2 bases and J gave up 2 bases, with 5 bases separating them. The germline V gene has CDR1 GTSNPN and CDR2 SVGIG (reference sequence). The CDR3 spans 12 residues. The CDR3 protein is CAWSINTDTQYF. The CDR3 nucleotides are TGTGCCTGGAGTATAAACACAGATACGCAGTATTTT.

This clone was picked up a small number of times. The V call is TRBV28, the J call TRBJ1-1; D uncertain. Germline CDR1 and CDR2: MDHEN and SYDVKM. Deletions cut 7 bases from V and 1 base from J, with 13 bases between. The CDR3 spans 14 residues. CDR3 nucleotide sequence: TGTGCCAGCACCCCAGTGTCCGCGAACACTGAAGCTTTCTTT. It codes for CASTPVSANTEAFF.

There are a few counts of this clone. This chain uses TRBV11-2 with TRBJ2-3; 8 bases map to TRBD1. Germline V gene data show CDR1 as SGHAT and CDR2 as FQNNGV. The junction had 12 bases not matched to a gene; V was cut back by 6 bases and J by 4 bases. This CDR3 is 16 amino acids long. As DNA, the CDR3 is TGTGCCAGCAGGTCTATTACAGGGGGTAGGGCAGATACGCAGTATTTT. This translates into CASRSITGGRADTQYF. The full variable domain, rest sourced from reference TRBV11-2 and TRBJ2-3, is EAGVAQSPRYKIIEKRQSVAFWCNPISGHATLYWYQQILGQGPKLLIQFQNNGVVDDSQLPKDRFSAERLKGVDSTLKIQPAKLEDSAVYLCASRSITGGRADTQYFGPGTRLTVL.

This chain uses TRBV5-6 with TRBJ2-2, with TRBD2 matching over 9 bases. Trimming removed 4 bases from V and 5 bases from J; junction bases left unmatched: 12. This CDR3 has 17 residues. CDR1 and CDR2 from the germline V gene are SGHDT and YYEEEE. The CDR3 region is CASSTTGLARGTGELFF. The CDR3 bases are TGTGCCAGCAGCACGACCGGACTAGCGAGAGGGACCGGGGAGCTGTTTTTT.

This clone was found a few times. At the DNA level, this CDR3 is encoded by other sequences in the same sample as well. This sequence joins TRBV18 and TRBJ1-2; 7 bases line up with TRBD1. This CDR3 is built from 13 residues. Germline trimming cut 2 bases from V and 6 bases from J; bases unmatched to any gene: 3. Germline loops: CDR1 KGHSH, CDR2 LQKENI. As DNA, the CDR3 is TGTGCCAGCTCACCAAGACAGGGAGATGGCTACACCTTC. Encoded protein: CASSPRQGDGYTF.

The chain combines TRBV30 with TRBJ2-3; the D gene is possibly TRBD2 (5 bases). This CDR3 has 14 amino acids. The V end lost 2 bases, the J end lost 0 bases, and 9 bases lay between the germline ends. The germline CDR1 and CDR2 sequences are GTSNPN and SVGIG (reference sequence). Here the CDR3 DNA reads TGTGCCTGGAGTCGAGGGCAGAGCACAGATACGCAGTATTTT. It is translated as CAWSRGQSTDTQYF.

This clone has more than one count but fewer than ten. The gene calls are TRBV30 and TRBJ2-5, with 8 nucleotides matching TRBD1. Germline lookup yields CDR1 GTSNPN and CDR2 SVGIG (reference sequence). CDR3 size: 16 residues. V shed 3 bases and J 5 bases; nucleotides not matched to a gene: 14. The chain's CDR3 is CAWSAGQGGFVETQYF. DNA of the CDR3: TGTGCCTGGAGCGCCGGACAGGGAGGTTTCGTGGAGACCCAGTACTTC.

The rearrangement links TRBV4-3 to TRBJ1-2; TRBD1 might be the D (5 bases). Germline CDR1 LGHNA, CDR2 YSLEER. The CDR3 is 13 residues long. With 1 base removed from V and 5 bases from J, the gap between germline ends came to 8 bases. The CDR3 loop is CASSQAQGYGYTF. CDR3 DNA sequence: TGCGCCAGCAGCCAAGCCCAGGGTTATGGCTACACCTTC.

V and J are TRBV7-3 and TRBJ1-1; TRBD1 might be the D (6 bases). The CDR3 is 15 amino acids. V was cut by 3 bases and J by 1 base, with 12 bases left in between. CDR1 and CDR2 (germline): SGHTA, FQGTGA. CDR3 DNA: TGTGCCAGCAGCTTGGACAGTGTGCGGAACACTGAAGCTTTCTTT. It encodes CASSLDSVRNTEAFF. Combining the CDR3 with reference TRBV7-3 and TRBJ1-1 gives the whole variable domain GAGVSQTPSNKVTEKGKYVELRCDPISGHTALYWYRQSLGQGPEFLIYFQGTGAADDSGLPNDRFFAVRPEGSVSTLKIQRTERGDSAVYLCASSLDSVRNTEAFFGQGTRLTVV.